This T cell receptor beta chain emerged from a study of CD4 T cells in relation to SARS-CoV-2 and coronaviruses. Before the COVID-19 pandemic, during about 2010-2019, CD4+ T cells were taken from unexposed donors. Details on this clone: Its antigen remains unknown.

V gave up 0 bases and J gave up 7 bases, with 10 bases separating them. The CDR3 length is 13 residues. Per the germline V gene, CDR1 is SGDLS and CDR2 is YYNGEE. Assay used: immunoSEQ multiplex PCR; TCRdb lists only in-frame clones, some missing. Among about 65,000 clones listed, around 87% were seen once. Whole-study findings and limits: According to naive versus memory sequencing, detected responses are memory recall, not newly primed.

V is TRBV9 and J is TRBJ2-5; D is perhaps TRBD1 (5 bases). Specimen: memory CD4+ T cells from PBMCs. This sequence originates from a human donor in good health. CDR3 DNA: TGTGCCAGCAGCGTAGCAGGGTTGGGGACCCAGTACTTC. Translating it yields CASSVAGLGTQYF. Using reference TRBV9 and TRBJ2-5 for the parts outside the CDR3, the full variable domain is DSGVTQTPKHLITATGQRVTLRCSPRSGDLSVYWYQQSLDQGLQFLIQYYNGEERAKGNILERFSAQQFPDLHSELNLSSLELGDSALYFCASSVAGLGTQYFGPGTRLLVL.